This TCR beta chain appears in the sequencing data of a study of OX40 agonist ivuxolimab in advanced cancers. Across the study: A mean age of approximately 60 years, range about 20 to 79, was recorded, and approximately 85% were male. Findings of the study overall: Low clonal expansion, among the lowest seen, marked partial responders at 0.1-3.0 mg/kg.

TCRdb's copy holds only in-frame clones and misses some; the assay was immunoSEQ multiplex PCR. The sample has approximately 75,000 clones, 85% to 90% seen once. Concerning this clone itself: Its target is not known.

V was pared by 3 bases and J by 4 bases, with 10 bases between. The CDR3 extends over 13 amino acids. CDR1 is MGHDK and CDR2 is SYGVNS in the germline V gene. The sequencing here drew on CD4+ or CD8+ T cells sorted from blood, taken in a trial of the OX40 agonist ivuxolimab. The clonotype was recovered from an adult with an advanced solid tumor such as melanoma, head and neck, liver or kidney cancer. The V gene is TRBV25-1, the J gene TRBJ2-7, with D perhaps given as TRBD1 or TRBD2 (5 bases each). The CDR3 coding sequence is TGTGCCAGCAGTGACCGGGGCCGGTACGAGCAGTACTTC. Protein sequence: CASSDRGRYEQYF.